This T cell receptor (beta chain) is drawn from a study of blood T cell repertoires in COVID-19. For the study at large: Nucleic acid was either cDNA or gDNA, and it came from T cells, B-cell-depleted T cells, or PBMCs.

CDR3 size: 16 residues. Germline CDR1 is SGHNT and CDR2 is YYREEE (reference sequence). Trimming stripped 0 bases from V and 0 bases from J, with 9 bases between. As processed by the authors: Amplification of reference gene primers was used by the study to estimate nucleated cell counts. Method: immunoSEQ multiplex PCR; TCRdb's copy keeps in-frame clones and lacks some. Clone size and the V and J calls come from that table; the DNA yielded D and trimming. The sample yields about 110,000 clones, 55% to 75% seen once. The chain recombines TRBV5-4 with TRBJ1-4; D gene unclear. The receptor comes from a woman aged 40 to 49 with acute or convalescent COVID-19. Sequences were obtained from peripheral blood. The CDR3 loop reads CASSLDSSATNEKLFF. The DNA for the CDR3 is TGTGCCAGCAGCTTGGACAGCTCGGCAACTAATGAAAAACTGTTTTTT.